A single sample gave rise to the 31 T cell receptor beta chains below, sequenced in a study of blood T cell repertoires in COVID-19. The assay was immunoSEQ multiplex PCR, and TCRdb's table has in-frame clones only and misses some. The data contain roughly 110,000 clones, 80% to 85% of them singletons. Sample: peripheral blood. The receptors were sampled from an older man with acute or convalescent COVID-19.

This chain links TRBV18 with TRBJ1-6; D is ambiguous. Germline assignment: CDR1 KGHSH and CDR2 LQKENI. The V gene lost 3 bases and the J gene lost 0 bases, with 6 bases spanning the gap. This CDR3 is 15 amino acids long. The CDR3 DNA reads TGTGCCAGCTCACCGATGAGCTCCTATAATTCACCCCTCCACTTT. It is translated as CASSPMSSYNSPLHF.

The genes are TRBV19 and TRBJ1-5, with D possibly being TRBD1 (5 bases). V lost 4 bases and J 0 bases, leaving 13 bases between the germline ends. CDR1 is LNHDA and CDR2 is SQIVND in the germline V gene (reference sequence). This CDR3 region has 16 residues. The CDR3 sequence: CASSRLRQNSNQPQHF. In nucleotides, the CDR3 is TGTGCCAGTAGTAGATTAAGACAGAATAGCAATCAGCCCCAGCATTTT.

The CDR3 here is CASSRGEETQYF. The CDR3 nucleotides are TGCGCCAGCAGTCGGGGGGAAGAGACCCAGTACTTC. The chain has TRBV5-1 and TRBJ2-5; 7 bases map to TRBD2. Unmatched junction bases numbered 1, after V lost 5 bases and J lost 3 bases. The CDR3 covers 12 residues. The germline gives CDR1 SGHRS, CDR2 YFSETQ.

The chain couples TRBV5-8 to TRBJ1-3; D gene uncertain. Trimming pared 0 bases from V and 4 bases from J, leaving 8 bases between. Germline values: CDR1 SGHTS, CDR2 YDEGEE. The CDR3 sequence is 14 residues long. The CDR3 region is CASSLGSSGNTIYF. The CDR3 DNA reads TGTGCCAGCAGCTTGGGTAGCTCGGGAAACACCATATATTTT.

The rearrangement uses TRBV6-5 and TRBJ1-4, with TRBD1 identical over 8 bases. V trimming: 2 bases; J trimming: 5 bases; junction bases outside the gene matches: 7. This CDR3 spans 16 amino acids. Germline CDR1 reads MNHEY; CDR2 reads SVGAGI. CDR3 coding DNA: TGTGCCAGCAGTTACCGGCAGGGGGCGACCAATGAAAAACTGTTTTTT. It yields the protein CASSYRQGATNEKLFF.

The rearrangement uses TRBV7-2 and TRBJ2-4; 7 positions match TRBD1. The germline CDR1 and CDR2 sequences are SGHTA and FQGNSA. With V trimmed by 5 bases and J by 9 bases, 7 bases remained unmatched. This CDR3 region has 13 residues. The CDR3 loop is CASSGRQGSIQYF. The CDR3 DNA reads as TGTGCCAGCAGCGGAAGACAGGGAAGCATTCAGTACTTC.

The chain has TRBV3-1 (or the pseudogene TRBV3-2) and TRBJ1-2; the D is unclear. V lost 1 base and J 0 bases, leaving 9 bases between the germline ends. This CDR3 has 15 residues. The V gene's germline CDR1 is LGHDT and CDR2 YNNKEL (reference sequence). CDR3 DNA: TGTGCCAGCAGCCAAGGAACGGTAGCTAACTATGGCTACACCTTC. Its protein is CASSQGTVANYGYTF.

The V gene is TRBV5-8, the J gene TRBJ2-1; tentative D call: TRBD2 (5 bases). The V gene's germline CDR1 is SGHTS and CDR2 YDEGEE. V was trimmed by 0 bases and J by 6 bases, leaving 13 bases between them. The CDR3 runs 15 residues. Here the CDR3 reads CASSLVGRSGNEQFF. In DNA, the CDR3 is TGTGCCAGCAGCTTGGTAGGGAGATCGGGCAATGAGCAGTTCTTC.

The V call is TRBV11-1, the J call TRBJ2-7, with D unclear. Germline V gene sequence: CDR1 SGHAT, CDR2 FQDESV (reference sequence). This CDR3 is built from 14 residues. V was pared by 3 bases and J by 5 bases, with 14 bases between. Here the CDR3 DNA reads TGTGCCAGCAGCTTGCGCCACCGGTTCGACGAGCAGTACTTC. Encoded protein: CASSLRHRFDEQYF.

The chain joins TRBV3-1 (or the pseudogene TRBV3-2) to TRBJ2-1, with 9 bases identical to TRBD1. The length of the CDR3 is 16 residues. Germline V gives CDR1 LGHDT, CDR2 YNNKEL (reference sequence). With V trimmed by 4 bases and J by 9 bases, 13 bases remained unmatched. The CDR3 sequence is CASSPTTGGRAGEQFF. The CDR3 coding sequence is TGTGCCAGCAGCCCGACGACAGGGGGTAGGGCGGGTGAGCAGTTCTTC.

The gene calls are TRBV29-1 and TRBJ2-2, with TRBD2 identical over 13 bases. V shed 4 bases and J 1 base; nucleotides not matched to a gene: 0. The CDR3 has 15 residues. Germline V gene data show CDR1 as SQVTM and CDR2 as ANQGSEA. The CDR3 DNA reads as TGCAGCGTTGGGACTAGCGGGGGGAACACCGGGGAGCTGTTTTTT. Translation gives CSVGTSGGNTGELFF.

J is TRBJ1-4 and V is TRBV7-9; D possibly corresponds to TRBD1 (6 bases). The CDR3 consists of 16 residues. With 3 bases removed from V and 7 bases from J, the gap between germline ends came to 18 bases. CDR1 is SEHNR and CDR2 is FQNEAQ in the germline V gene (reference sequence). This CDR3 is CASSLPYRESGEKLFF. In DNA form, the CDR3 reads TGTGCCAGCAGCTTGCCGTACAGGGAGTCCGGTGAAAAACTGTTTTTT.

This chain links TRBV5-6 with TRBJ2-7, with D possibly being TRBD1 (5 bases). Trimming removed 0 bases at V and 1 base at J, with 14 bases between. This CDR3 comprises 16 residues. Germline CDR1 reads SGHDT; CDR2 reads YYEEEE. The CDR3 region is CASSLGQGILSYEQYF. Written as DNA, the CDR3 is TGTGCCAGCAGCTTGGGGCAGGGTATTTTATCCTACGAGCAGTACTTC. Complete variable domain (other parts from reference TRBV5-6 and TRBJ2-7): DAGVTQSPTHLIKTRGQQVTLRCSPKSGHDTVSWYQQALGQGPQFIFQYYEEEERQRGNFPDRFSGHQFPNYSSELNVNALLLGDSALYLCASSLGQGILSYEQYFGPGTRLTVT.

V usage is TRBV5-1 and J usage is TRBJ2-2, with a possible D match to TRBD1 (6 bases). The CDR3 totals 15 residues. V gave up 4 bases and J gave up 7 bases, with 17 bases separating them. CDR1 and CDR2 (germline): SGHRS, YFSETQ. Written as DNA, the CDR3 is TGCGCCAGCAGCGTCGACAGGCGCGAGCTCGGGGAGCTGTTTTTT. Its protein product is CASSVDRRELGELFF.

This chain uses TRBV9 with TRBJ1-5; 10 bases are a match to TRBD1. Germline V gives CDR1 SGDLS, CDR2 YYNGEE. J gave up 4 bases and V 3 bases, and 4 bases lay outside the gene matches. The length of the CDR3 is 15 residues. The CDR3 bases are TGTGCCAGCAGCGCCGGGACAGGGGCAAATCAGCCCCAGCATTTT. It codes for CASSAGTGANQPQHF.

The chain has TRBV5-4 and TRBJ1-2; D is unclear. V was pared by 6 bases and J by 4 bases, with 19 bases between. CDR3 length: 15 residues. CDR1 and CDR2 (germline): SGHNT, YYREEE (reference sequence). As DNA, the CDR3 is TGTGCCAGCACCTCCGGTGGAGGGAAGCCCTATGGCTACACCTTC. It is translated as CASTSGGGKPYGYTF. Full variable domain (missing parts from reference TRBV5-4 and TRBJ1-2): ETGVTQSPTHLIKTRGQQVTLRCSSQSGHNTVSWYQQALGQGPQFIFQYYREEENGRGNFPPRFSGLQFPNYSSELNVNALELDDSALYLCASTSGGGKPYGYTFGSGTRLTVV.

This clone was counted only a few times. CDR3 sequence reads: CSVVQGAYEQYF. The CDR3 DNA sequence: TGCAGCGTTGTACAGGGAGCCTACGAGCAGTACTTC. This chain uses TRBV29-1 with TRBJ2-7; D possibly corresponds to TRBD1 (6 bases). Germline CDR1 SQVTM, CDR2 ANQGSEA. Between the trimmed V and J ends, which lost 4 bases and 2 bases, there was a span of 9 bases. This CDR3 has 12 residues.

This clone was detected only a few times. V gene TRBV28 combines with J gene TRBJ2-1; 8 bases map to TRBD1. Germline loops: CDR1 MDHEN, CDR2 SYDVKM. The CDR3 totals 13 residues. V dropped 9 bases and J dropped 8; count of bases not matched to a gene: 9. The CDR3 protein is CASVQGGGDEQFF. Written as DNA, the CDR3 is TGTGCCAGTGTACAGGGGGGAGGTGATGAGCAGTTCTTC.

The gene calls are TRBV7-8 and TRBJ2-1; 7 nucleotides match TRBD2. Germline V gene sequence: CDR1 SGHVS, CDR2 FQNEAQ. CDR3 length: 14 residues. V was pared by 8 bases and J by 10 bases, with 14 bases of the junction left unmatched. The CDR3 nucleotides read TGTGCCAGCTTCGAGTGGGCGGGGGAGAAGGAGCAGTTCTTC. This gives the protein CASFEWAGEKEQFF.

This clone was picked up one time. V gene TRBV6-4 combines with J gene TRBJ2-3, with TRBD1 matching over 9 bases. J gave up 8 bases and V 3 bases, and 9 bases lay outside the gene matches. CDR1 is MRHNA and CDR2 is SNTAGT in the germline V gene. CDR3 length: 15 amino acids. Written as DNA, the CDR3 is TGTGCCAGCAGTGATACCGGGACAGGGACCGCTACGCAGTATTTT. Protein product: CASSDTGTGTATQYF.

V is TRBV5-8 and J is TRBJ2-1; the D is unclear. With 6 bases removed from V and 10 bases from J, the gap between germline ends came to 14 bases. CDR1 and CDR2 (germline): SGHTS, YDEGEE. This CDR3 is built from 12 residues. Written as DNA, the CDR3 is TGTGCCAGCAATATTGTTAAATTCGAGCAGTTCTTC. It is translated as CASNIVKFEQFF.

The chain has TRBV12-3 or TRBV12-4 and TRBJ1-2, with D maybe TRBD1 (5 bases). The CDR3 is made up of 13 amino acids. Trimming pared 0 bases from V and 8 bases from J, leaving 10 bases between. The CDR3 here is CASSLALRAGYTF. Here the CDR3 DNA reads TGTGCCAGCAGTTTAGCGCTCAGGGCAGGCTACACCTTC.

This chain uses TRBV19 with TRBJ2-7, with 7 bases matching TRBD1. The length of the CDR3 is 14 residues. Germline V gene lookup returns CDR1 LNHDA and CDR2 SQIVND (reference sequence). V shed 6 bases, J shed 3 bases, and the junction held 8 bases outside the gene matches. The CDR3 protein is CASSVGQRFYEQYF. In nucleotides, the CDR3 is TGTGCCAGTAGCGTGGGACAGCGGTTCTACGAGCAGTACTTC.

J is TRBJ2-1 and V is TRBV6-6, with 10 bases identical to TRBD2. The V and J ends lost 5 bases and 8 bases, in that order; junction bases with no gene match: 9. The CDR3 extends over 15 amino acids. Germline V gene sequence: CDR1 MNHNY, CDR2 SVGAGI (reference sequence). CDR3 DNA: TGTGCCAGCAGTCGGAGCGGGGGGGCCTTAGATGAGCAGTTCTTC. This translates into CASSRSGGALDEQFF.

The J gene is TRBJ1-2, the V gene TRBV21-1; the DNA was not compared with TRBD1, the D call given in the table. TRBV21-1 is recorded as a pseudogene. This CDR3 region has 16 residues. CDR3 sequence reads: CASSKGLKSGGAGYTF. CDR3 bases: TGTGCCAGCAGCAAAGGCCTTAAATCAGGGGGCGCTGGCTACACCTTC.

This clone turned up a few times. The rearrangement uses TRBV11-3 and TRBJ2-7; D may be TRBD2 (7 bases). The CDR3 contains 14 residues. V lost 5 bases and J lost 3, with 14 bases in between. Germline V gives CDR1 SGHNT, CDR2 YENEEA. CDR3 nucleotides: TGTGCCAGCAGCCAACAGGGAGGGGACTACGAGCAGTACTTC. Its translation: CASSQQGGDYEQYF. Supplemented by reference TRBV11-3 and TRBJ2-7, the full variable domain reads EAGVVQSPRYKIIEKKQPVAFWCNPISGHNTLYWYLQNLGQGPELLIRYENEEAVDDSQLPKDRFSAERLKGVDSTLKIQPAELGDSAVYLCASSQQGGDYEQYFGPGTRLTVT.

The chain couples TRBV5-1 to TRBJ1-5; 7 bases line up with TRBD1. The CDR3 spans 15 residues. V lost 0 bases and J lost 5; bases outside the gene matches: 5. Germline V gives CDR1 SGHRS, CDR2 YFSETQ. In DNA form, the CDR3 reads TGCGCCAGCAGCTTGGGGGGACAGACCGATCAGCCCCAGCATTTT. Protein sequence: CASSLGGQTDQPQHF. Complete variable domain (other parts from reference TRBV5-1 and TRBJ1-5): KAGVTQTPRYLIKTRGQQVTLSCSPISGHRSVSWYQQTPGQGLQFLFEYFSETQRNKGNFPGRFSGRQFSNSRSEMNVSTLELGDSALYLCASSLGGQTDQPQHFGDGTRLSIL.

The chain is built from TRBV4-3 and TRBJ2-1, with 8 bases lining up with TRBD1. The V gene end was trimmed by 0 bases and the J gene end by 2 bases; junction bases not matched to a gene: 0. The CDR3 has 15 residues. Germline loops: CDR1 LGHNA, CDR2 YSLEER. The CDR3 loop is CASSQDRGPYNEQFF. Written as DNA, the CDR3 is TGCGCCAGCAGCCAAGACAGGGGGCCCTACAATGAGCAGTTCTTC.

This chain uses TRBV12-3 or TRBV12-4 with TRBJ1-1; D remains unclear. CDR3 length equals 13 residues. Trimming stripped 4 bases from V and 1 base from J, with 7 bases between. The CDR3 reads CASSYPGNTEAFF. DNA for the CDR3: TGTGCCAGCAGTTACCCGGGGAACACTGAAGCTTTCTTT.

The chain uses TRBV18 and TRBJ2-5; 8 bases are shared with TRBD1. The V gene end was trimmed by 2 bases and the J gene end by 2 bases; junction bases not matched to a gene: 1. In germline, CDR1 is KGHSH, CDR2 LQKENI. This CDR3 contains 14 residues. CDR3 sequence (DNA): TGTGCCAGCTCACCAGGACAGGGACAAGAGACCCAGTACTTC. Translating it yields CASSPGQGQETQYF.

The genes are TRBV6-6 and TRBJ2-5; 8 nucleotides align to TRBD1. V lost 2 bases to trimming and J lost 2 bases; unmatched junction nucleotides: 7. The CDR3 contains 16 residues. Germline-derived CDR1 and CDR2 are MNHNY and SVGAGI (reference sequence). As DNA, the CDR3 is TGTGCCAGCAGTTACGGACAGGGAGTTTTGCAAGAGACCCAGTACTTC. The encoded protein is CASSYGQGVLQETQYF.